The subject of this entry is one T cell receptor (beta chain). The data were obtained in a study of blood T cell repertoires in COVID-19. Study context: The cDNA or gDNA used as material had been derived from T cells, B-cell-depleted T cells, or PBMCs.

Repertoires were generated with immunoSEQ multiplex PCR, while TCRdb's copy carries only in-frame clones and drops some. This table holds roughly 160,000 clones, around four fifths found once. CDR1 is DFQATT and CDR2 is SNEGSKA in the germline V gene (reference sequence). With 3 bases removed from V and 3 bases from J, the gap between germline ends came to 6 bases. This CDR3 is built from 11 residues. This rearrangement joins TRBV20-1 to TRBJ2-7; D is unresolved. The TCR was taken from a woman between 70 and 85 years old who had recovered from COVID-19. The specimen was peripheral blood. CDR3 amino acids: CSASGIYEQYF. CDR3 nucleotide sequence: TGCAGTGCTAGCGGTATCTACGAGCAGTACTTC.